This T cell receptor beta chain was recovered during a study of blood T cells in healthy people across ages. Whole-study findings and limits: The study lacked donor CMV status, which possibly confounded expanded clonotype changes.

Germline CDR1 reads KGHDR; CDR2 reads SFDVKD. V gave up 0 bases and J gave up 5 bases, with 11 bases separating them. This CDR3 has 15 amino acids. No fewer than 5.5 micrograms of total RNA were isolated from every sample. This clonotype was found a few times. Its antigen is unidentified. Primed by a sample-barcoded 5' primer and a J-beta primer mix, a second PCR proceeded for roughly 7 to 11 cycles. Individual samples furnished no less than 2.5 million CDR3-containing paired-end reads apiece. MiXCR, run by TCRdb on the 5' RACE reads, gives a single entry per CDR3 protein. The data contain hundreds of thousands of distinct CDR3 sequences, roughly three fifths of them singletons.

The sample comprised blood. The origin of this receptor is a man in his forties or fifties in good health. The rearrangement uses TRBV24-1 and TRBJ2-3; D may be TRBD2 (6 bases). CDR3 coding DNA: TGTGCCACCAGTGATTTGGGGTCCGGGGGAGATACGCAGTATTTT. As protein: CATSDLGSGGDTQYF.